This T cell receptor beta chain came from a study of Graves' ophthalmopathy and Graves' hyperthyroidism. With V trimmed by 4 bases and J by 5 bases, 6 bases remained unmatched. The CDR3 length is 14 residues. Germline V gene sequence: CDR1 SGHAT, CDR2 FQNNGV. Ophthalmopathy donors showed moderate-to-severe activity, CAS ≥3, NOSPECS ≥4 and a duration under 3 months. Diagnosis relied on clinical symptoms, serum thyroxine, TRAb, thyroid ultrasound and orbital computed tomography. What supplied the PBMCs was approximately 10 ml of fresh peripheral blood. Ten or more counts support this clonotype. RNA transcripts provided the template for amplifying TCR beta CDR3 regions. Second-round multiplex PCR came after first-round RT-PCR with HTBI primers. TCRdb passed the multiplex PCR reads through MiXCR, listing each CDR3 protein once. The sample lists hundreds of thousands of distinct CDR3 sequences; approximately 15% were seen once.

The rearrangement uses TRBV11-2 and TRBJ2-5, with 8 bases aligning to TRBD1. Sequenced material: blood. The source of this sequence is a woman in her twenties or thirties with Graves' ophthalmopathy. The CDR3 region is CASSSTGVLETQYF. CDR3 bases: TGTGCCAGCAGCTCGACAGGGGTTCTCGAGACCCAGTACTTC.